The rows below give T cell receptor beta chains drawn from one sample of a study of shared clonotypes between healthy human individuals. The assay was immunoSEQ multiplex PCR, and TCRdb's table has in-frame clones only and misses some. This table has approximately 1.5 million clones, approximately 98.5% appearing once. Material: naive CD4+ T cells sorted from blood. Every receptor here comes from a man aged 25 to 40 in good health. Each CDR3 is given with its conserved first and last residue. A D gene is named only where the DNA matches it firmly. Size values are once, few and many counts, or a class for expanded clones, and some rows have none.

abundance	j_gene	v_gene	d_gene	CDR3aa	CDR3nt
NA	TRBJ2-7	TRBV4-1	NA	CASSQVQGIYEQYF	TGCGCCAGCAGCCAAGTTCAGGGAATCTACGAGCAGTACTTC
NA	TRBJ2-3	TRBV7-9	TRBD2	CASSTIAGPADTQYF	TGTGCCAGCAGTACCATAGCGGGACCCGCAGATACGCAGTATTTT
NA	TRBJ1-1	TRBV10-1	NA	CASSQAIAGTEAFF	TGCGCCAGCAGCCAAGCGATAGCTGGGACTGAAGCTTTCTTT
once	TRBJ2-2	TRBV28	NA	CASSPPGPNTGELFF	TGTGCCAGCAGTCCCCCAGGCCCGAACACCGGGGAGCTGTTTTTT
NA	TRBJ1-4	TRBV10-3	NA	CAISVGATNEKLFF	TGTGCCATCAGTGTTGGGGCAACTAATGAAAAACTGTTTTTT
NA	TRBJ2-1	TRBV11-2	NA	CAGSGLSSYNEQFF	TGTGCCGGAAGCGGTCTCAGCTCCTACAATGAGCAGTTCTTC
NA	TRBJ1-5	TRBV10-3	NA	CAISEMAGATNQPQHF	TGTGCCATCAGTGAAATGGCAGGGGCCACCAATCAGCCCCAGCATTTT
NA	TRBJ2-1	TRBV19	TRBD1	CASSRDRVKNEQFF	TGTGCCAGTAGTCGGGACAGGGTTAAAAATGAGCAGTTCTTC
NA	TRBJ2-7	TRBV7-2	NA	CASSLGTVRAYEQYF	TGTGCCAGCAGCTTAGGTACAGTCCGCGCCTACGAGCAGTACTTC
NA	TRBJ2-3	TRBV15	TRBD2	CATSRYGTSGNTDTQYF	TGTGCCACCAGCAGATATGGGACTAGCGGAAACACAGATACGCAGTATTTT
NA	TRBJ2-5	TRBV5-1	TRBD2	CASSVAGDQETQYF	TGCGCCAGCAGCGTCGCGGGAGATCAAGAGACCCAGTACTTC
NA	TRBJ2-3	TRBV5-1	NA	CASSLMRPAGASTDTQYF	TGCGCCAGCAGCTTGATGCGGCCGGCGGGGGCTAGCACAGATACGCAGTATTTT
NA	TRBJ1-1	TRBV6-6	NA	CASSSPQAESTEAFF	TGTGCCAGCAGTTCACCCCAGGCTGAATCTACTGAAGCTTTCTTT
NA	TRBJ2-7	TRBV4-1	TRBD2	CASSHFSGSGSYEQYF	TGCGCCAGCAGCCATTTTAGCGGGAGCGGGTCCTACGAGCAGTACTTC
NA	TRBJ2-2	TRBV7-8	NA	CASSASLAAGELFF	TGTGCCAGCAGCGCTTCCTTAGCCGCCGGGGAGCTGTTTTTT
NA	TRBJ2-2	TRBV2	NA	CASRPPGAGELFF	TGTGCCAGCAGACCCCCCGGCGCCGGGGAGCTGTTTTTT
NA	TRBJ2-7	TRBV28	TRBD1	CASRRRQGAPHEQYF	TGTGCCAGCAGACGCAGACAGGGGGCGCCCCACGAGCAGTACTTC
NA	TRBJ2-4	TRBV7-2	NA	CASSLGLAKNIQYF	TGTGCCAGCAGCTTAGGATTAGCCAAAAACATTCAGTACTTC
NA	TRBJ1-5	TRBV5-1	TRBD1	CASSLLWGTGAGRNQPQHF	TGCGCCAGCAGCTTGCTTTGGGGGACAGGGGCCGGCCGAAATCAGCCCCAGCATTTT
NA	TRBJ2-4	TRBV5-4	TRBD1	CASSPKPTGPDIQYF	TGTGCCAGCAGCCCGAAGCCGACAGGGCCGGACATTCAGTACTTC
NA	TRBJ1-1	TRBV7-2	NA	CASSTRGKGGLGTEAFF	TGTGCCAGCAGCACTAGAGGGAAGGGGGGGTTGGGCACTGAAGCTTTCTTT
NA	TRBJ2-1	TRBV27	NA	CASSSPGLVRNEQFF	TGTGCCAGCAGTTCTCCGGGACTTGTAAGAAATGAGCAGTTCTTC
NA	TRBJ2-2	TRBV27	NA	CASSPRTPTNTGELFF	TGTGCCAGCAGTCCAAGGACACCGACGAACACCGGGGAGCTGTTTTTT
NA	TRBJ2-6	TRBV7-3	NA	CASSYRGSGSGANVLTF	TGTGCCAGCAGCTACCGGGGGAGCGGCTCTGGGGCCAACGTCCTGACTTTC
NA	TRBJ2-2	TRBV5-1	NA	CASSLADTGELFF	TGCGCCAGCAGCTTGGCGGATACCGGGGAGCTGTTTTTT
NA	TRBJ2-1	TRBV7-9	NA	CASSLGASKGLSYNEQFF	TGTGCCAGCAGCTTAGGAGCCAGTAAGGGATTATCCTACAATGAGCAGTTCTTC
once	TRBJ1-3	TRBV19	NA	CASSMSHGLKSGNTIYF	TGTGCCAGTAGTATGAGTCACGGCCTCAAGTCTGGAAACACCATATATTTT